These 7 T cell receptor beta chains were sequenced from one sample in a study of cytomegalovirus exposure and HLA in healthy donors (dated by TCRdb to 2016 to 2017). Receptor amplification or capture employed the immunoSEQ multiplex PCR assay. For the multiplex PCR, a mixture combining 60 forward primers for TCR Vbeta segments and 13 reverse primers for TCR Jbeta segments was used. TCRdb stores this immuneACCESS table with in-frame sequences only. Part of the clones is absent; in the studies checked, under half of the shortfall reflects unresolved V genes, and no reason is known for the rest. Within this sample are some 56,000 clones, with roughly 50% of them counted one time only. The biggest ten clones account for roughly 12% of the sample. The specimen sequenced was PBMCs. Receptors originate from a human donor in good health.

The genes are TRBV7-2 and TRBJ1-1; the D is unclear. Trimming removed 0 bases at V and 0 bases at J, with 17 bases between. This CDR3 comprises 18 residues. Germline values: CDR1 SGHTA, CDR2 FQGNSA. CDR3 sequence reads: CASSLAGMRDKMNTEAFF. CDR3 in DNA: TGTGCCAGCAGCTTAGCGGGGATGCGGGATAAGATGAACACTGAAGCTTTCTTT.

This clone has just a few counts. The rearrangement joins TRBV4-1 to TRBJ1-1, with D possibly TRBD1 on 5 matching bases. Trimming removed 3 bases at V and 1 base at J, with 9 bases between. Germline CDR1 reads MGHRA; CDR2 reads YSYEKL. This CDR3 is 14 amino acids long. This CDR3 reads CASSHPQENTEAFF. CDR3 DNA: TGCGCCAGCAGCCACCCACAGGAGAACACTGAAGCTTTCTTT.

The chain links TRBV10-3 to TRBJ1-1; TRBD1 is a possible D gene (5 bases). This CDR3 comprises 13 residues. V lost 5 bases to trimming and J lost 4 bases, with 11 bases between them. Germline V gives CDR1 ENHRY, CDR2 SYGVKD. The CDR3 coding sequence is TGTGCCATCAGTCAGAGCAGGGTCACTGAAGCTTTCTTT. Residues: CAISQSRVTEAFF.

The chain joins TRBV5-6 to TRBJ1-4; 10 nucleotides match TRBD1. Germline CDR1 SGHDT, CDR2 YYEEEE. The CDR3 extends over 16 amino acids. Trimming at V came to 3 bases and at J to 6 bases, leaving 8 bases not matched to a gene. In DNA form, the CDR3 reads TGTGCCAGCAGCTCGACAGGGGGCAAAGGATATGAAAAACTGTTTTTT. Translated: CASSSTGGKGYEKLFF.

The chain joins TRBV6-6 to TRBJ2-5, with D unresolved. The CDR3 contains 11 residues. Germline V lookup: CDR1 MNHNY, CDR2 SVGAGI (reference sequence). V was clipped by 7 bases and J by 11 bases, with 14 bases between them. Here the CDR3 reads CASTWSSEQYF. In DNA, the CDR3 is TGTGCCAGCACCTGGTCGTCGGAGCAGTACTTC.

This clone has just one count. This sequence joins TRBV20-1 and TRBJ1-2; no clear D. The CDR3 covers 11 residues. V lost 6 bases and J lost 10, with 15 bases in between. Germline lookup yields CDR1 DFQATT and CDR2 SNEGSKA (reference sequence). CDR3 protein: CSALKAGFYTF. Here the CDR3 DNA reads TGCAGTGCCCTTAAGGCCGGGTTCTACACCTTC.

This chain joins TRBV7-2 and TRBJ2-5; 8 nucleotides match TRBD1. The CDR3 totals 14 residues. V lost 5 bases to trimming and J lost 5 bases; unmatched junction nucleotides: 7. Per germline, CDR1 SGHTA and CDR2 FQGNSA. In DNA, the CDR3 is TGTGCCAGCAGCCGTGAAAGGACAGGGGAGACCCAGTACTTC. It specifies CASSRERTGETQYF.